Listed here are 5 T cell receptor beta chains from one sample, sequenced in a study of sequential checkpoint blockade in melanoma. Sequenced by immunoSEQ multiplex PCR; TCRdb stores in-frame clones only, minus some. The sample lists 20,000 or so clones; about two thirds were seen once. Sample treatment: randomized to nivolumab then ipilimumab (arm A) or the reverse (arm B). The sequences come from CD8+ T cells sorted from blood (inferred from file names), collected from a patient given nivolumab and ipilimumab in sequence. Receptors originate from a human donor with melanoma.

The J gene is TRBJ1-4, the V gene TRBV5-1; tentative D call: TRBD1 (5 bases). The CDR3 has 16 amino acids. Trimming removed 0 bases at V and 4 bases at J, with 13 bases between. Per germline, CDR1 SGHRS and CDR2 YFSETQ. CDR3 nucleotide sequence: TGCGCCAGCAGCTTGGTCCCGACAGACCATAATGAAAAACTGTTTTTT. Translated: CASSLVPTDHNEKLFF.

This clone was picked up a small number of times. As DNA, the CDR3 is TGTGCCAGCAGACAATCAGGGGGCCCCTATGGCTACACCTTC. Translating it yields CASRQSGGPYGYTF. The V call is TRBV7-9, the J call TRBJ1-2; TRBD1 agrees at 8 bases. Trimming removed 6 bases from V and 4 bases from J; junction bases left unmatched: 7. Germline V gene lookup returns CDR1 SEHNR and CDR2 FQNEAQ (reference sequence). This CDR3 has 14 residues.

The chain couples TRBV19 to TRBJ1-4; 7 bases line up with TRBD1. This CDR3 has 15 amino acids. Germline V lookup: CDR1 LNHDA, CDR2 SQIVND (reference sequence). J was trimmed by 7 bases and V by 6 bases; bases with no gene match: 11. The CDR3 DNA follows: TGTGCCAGTAGCGACGACAGGGTGGGGATTGAAAAACTGTTTTTT. This gives the protein CASSDDRVGIEKLFF.

The gene calls are TRBV13 and TRBJ2-3; no firm D call. Germline V gene data show CDR1 as PRHDT and CDR2 as FYEKMQ (reference sequence). V was trimmed by 6 bases and J by 1 base, leaving 5 bases between them. The CDR3 loop spans 12 amino acids. Here the CDR3 DNA reads TGTGCCAGCAGTCCTGGCACAGATACGCAGTATTTT. This sequence encodes CASSPGTDTQYF.

The chain couples TRBV9 to TRBJ1-6; TRBD1 matches at 7 bases. The CDR3 has 15 amino acids. V lost 3 bases and J lost 10; bases outside the gene matches: 10. Germline CDR1 reads SGDLS; CDR2 reads YYNGEE. CDR3 DNA sequence: TGTGCCAGCAGCGCGAGGGGGGACAGCCTCTCACCCCTCCACTTT. It specifies CASSARGDSLSPLHF.